These 4 T cell receptor beta chains were all obtained from the same sample, sequenced in a study of blood T cell repertoires in COVID-19. The data were produced by immunoSEQ multiplex PCR, yet TCRdb's version contains in-frame clones alone and is incomplete. The sample shows around 310,000 clones, approximately 89% of them seen only once. Sequences were obtained from PBMCs or T cells enriched from blood (not recorded which). Source of these receptors: a woman under 40 who had recovered from COVID-19.

This rearrangement joins TRBV3-1 (or the pseudogene TRBV3-2) to TRBJ1-5; no reliable D call. Germline V gene data show CDR1 as LGHDT and CDR2 as YNNKEL (reference sequence). The V end was cut by 1 base, the J end by 9 bases, with 10 bases between. CDR3 size: 13 residues. The CDR3 DNA is TGTGCCAGCAGCCAAGGACACCCTGGGCCCCAGCATTTT. As protein: CASSQGHPGPQHF.

The rearrangement joins TRBV6-2 or TRBV6-3 to TRBJ1-1; D unresolved. Germline loops: CDR1 MNHEY, CDR2 SVGEGT. Between the trimmed V and J ends, which lost 6 bases and 0 bases, there was a span of 11 bases. The CDR3 is made up of 14 amino acids. CDR3 sequence (DNA): TGTGCCAGCAGCCGCCATGAGGTGAACACTGAAGCTTTCTTT. Amino acid sequence: CASSRHEVNTEAFF.

V usage is TRBV5-1 and J usage is TRBJ2-1; 8 bases are a match to TRBD2. The CDR3 spans 15 residues. The germline gives CDR1 SGHRS, CDR2 YFSETQ. The junction had 13 bases not matched to a gene; V was cut back by 2 bases and J by 12 bases. The CDR3 reads CASSLNLASGFGQFF. CDR3 in DNA: TGCGCCAGCAGCTTAAACCTAGCTAGCGGGTTCGGGCAGTTCTTC.

The chain is built from TRBV11-2 and TRBJ1-6, with D possibly matching TRBD1 (6 bases). This CDR3 has 15 residues. V gave up 2 bases and J gave up 7 bases, with 12 bases separating them. The germline V gene encodes CDR1 SGHAT and CDR2 FQNNGV. CDR3 protein: CASSLRRGPNSPLHF. In DNA form, the CDR3 reads TGTGCCAGCAGCTTACGCAGGGGACCCAATTCACCCCTCCACTTT.